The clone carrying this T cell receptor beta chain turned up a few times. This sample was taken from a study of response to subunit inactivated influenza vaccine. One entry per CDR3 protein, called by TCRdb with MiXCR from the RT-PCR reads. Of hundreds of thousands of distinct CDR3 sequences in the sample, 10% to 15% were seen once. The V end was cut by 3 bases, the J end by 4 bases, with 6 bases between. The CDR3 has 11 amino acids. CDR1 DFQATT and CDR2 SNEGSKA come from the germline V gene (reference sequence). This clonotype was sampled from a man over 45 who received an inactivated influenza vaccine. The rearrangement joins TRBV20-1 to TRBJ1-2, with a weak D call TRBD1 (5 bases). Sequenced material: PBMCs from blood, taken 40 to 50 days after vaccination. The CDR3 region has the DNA TGCAGTGCTAGGGGGCCCTATGGCTACACCTTC. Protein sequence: CSARGPYGYTF.